This T cell receptor (beta chain) is drawn from a study of T cell responses to AZD1222 COVID-19 vaccine. Germline CDR1 reads ENHRY; CDR2 reads SYGVKD. The CDR3 runs to 11 residues. V was cut by 2 bases and J by 6 bases, with 4 bases left in between. TCRdb's table, derived via immunoSEQ multiplex PCR, lists solely in-frame clones and lacks some. This repertoire shows 100,000 or so clones, roughly 80% found once; its top ten account for less than 6%. This material consisted of peripheral blood, taken on day 0 of AZD1222 vaccination. This sequence originates from an adult in good health. V usage is TRBV10-3 and J usage is TRBJ1-2; D is unclear. The CDR3 DNA follows: TGTGCCATCAGTGAGACCCATGGCTACACCTTC. This codes for CAISETHGYTF.